Described below is a single TCR beta chain sequence and its context. What it recognizes is unknown. Unique molecular identifiers had been added to the TCR beta cDNA libraries. Input populations of about 0.85 to 11 million T cells gave rise to a few hundred thousand cDNA molecules. TCRdb analysed the PCR reads with MiXCR anew, one entry per CDR3 protein. This table has hundreds of thousands of distinct CDR3 sequences, less than 45% appearing once. The data stem from a study of post-analysis software for immune sequencing data. The wider study: Relapsing-remitting, secondary progressive and progressive-relapsing courses of multiple sclerosis were included. Whole-study findings and limits: Strong co-clustering by F measure linked samples that shared a preparation batch. When compared against controls, multiple sclerosis patients showed significantly lower normalized Chao1 diversity. Five or six TRBV segments, TRBV5-6, TRBV5-1 and TRBV20-1 among them, were found more frequent in patients than controls.

The length of the CDR3 is 13 residues. The germline V gene has CDR1 SGHTA and CDR2 FQGNSA. V was cut by 1 base and J by 6 bases, with 10 bases left in between. The receptor was isolated from a girl aged 5-17 years with multiple sclerosis. The chain combines TRBV7-2 with TRBJ2-7, with D perhaps matching TRBD2 (5 bases). The source material was blood. The CDR3 bases are TGTGCCAGCAGCTTAGTTGAGGGCGGCGAGCAGTACTTC. This sequence encodes CASSLVEGGEQYF.